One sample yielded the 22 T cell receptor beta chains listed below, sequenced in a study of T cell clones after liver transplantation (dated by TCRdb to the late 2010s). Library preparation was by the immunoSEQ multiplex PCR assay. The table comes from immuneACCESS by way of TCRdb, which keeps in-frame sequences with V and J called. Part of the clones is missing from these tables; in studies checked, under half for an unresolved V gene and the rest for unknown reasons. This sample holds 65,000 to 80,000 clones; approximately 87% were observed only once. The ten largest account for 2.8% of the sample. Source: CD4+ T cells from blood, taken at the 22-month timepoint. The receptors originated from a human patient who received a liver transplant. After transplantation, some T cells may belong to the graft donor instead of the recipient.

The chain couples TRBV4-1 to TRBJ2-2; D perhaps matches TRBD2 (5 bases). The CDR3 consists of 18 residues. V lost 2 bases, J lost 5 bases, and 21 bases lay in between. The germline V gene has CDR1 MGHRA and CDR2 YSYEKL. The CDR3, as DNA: TGCGCCAGCAGCCAATTGGTGTGGGCCGGGAATCTAACCGGGGAGCTGTTTTTT. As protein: CASSQLVWAGNLTGELFF.

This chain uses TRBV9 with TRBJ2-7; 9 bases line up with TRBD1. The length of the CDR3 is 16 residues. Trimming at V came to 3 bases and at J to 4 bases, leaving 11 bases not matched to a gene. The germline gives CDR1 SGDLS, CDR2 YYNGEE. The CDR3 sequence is CASSAAPGQGGYEQYF. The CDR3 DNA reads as TGTGCCAGCAGCGCCGCCCCGGGACAGGGAGGATACGAGCAGTACTTC. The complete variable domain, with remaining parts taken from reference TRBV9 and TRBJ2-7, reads DSGVTQTPKHLITATGQRVTLRCSPRSGDLSVYWYQQSLDQGLQFLIQYYNGEERAKGNILERFSAQQFPDLHSELNLSSLELGDSALYFCASSAAPGQGGYEQYFGPGTRLTVT.

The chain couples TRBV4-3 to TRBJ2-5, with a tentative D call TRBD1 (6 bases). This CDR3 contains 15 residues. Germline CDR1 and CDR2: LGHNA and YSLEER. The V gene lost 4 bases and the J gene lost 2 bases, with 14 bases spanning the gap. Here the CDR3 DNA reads TGCGCCAGCAGCCCCCAACTCGGACAGCAAGAGACCCAGTACTTC. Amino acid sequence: CASSPQLGQQETQYF.

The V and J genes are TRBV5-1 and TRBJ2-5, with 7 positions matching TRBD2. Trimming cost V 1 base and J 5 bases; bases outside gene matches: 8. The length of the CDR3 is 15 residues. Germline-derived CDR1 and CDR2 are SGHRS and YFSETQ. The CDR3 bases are TGCGCCAGCAGCTTGCGGGGGGACCCGGGGGAGACCCAGTACTTC. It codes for CASSLRGDPGETQYF.

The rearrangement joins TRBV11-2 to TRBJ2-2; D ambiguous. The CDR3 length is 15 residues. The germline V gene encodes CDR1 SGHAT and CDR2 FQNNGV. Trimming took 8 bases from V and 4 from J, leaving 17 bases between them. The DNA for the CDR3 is TGTGCCAGCCTCAGCGTGGGAAGGGTCACCGGGGAGCTGTTTTTT. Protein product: CASLSVGRVTGELFF. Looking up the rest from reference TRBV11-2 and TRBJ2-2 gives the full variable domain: EAGVAQSPRYKIIEKRQSVAFWCNPISGHATLYWYQQILGQGPKLLIQFQNNGVVDDSQLPKDRFSAERLKGVDSTLKIQPAKLEDSAVYLCASLSVGRVTGELFFGEGSRLTVL.

CDR3 DNA sequence: TGTGCCAGCAGCTTGGCCTCAGCACTCCAACATGTAGCGCAGTTCTTC. Protein: CASSLASALQHVAQFF. This rearrangement joins TRBV5-4 to TRBJ2-1; D gene uncertain. Germline V gene data show CDR1 as SGHNT and CDR2 as YYREEE (reference sequence). Trimming took off 0 bases at V and 12 bases at J, with 22 bases between the two ends. This CDR3 has 16 residues.

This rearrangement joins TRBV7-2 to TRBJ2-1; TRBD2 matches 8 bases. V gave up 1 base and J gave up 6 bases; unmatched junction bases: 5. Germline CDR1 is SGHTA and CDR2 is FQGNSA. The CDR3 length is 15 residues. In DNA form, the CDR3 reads TGTGCCAGCAGCTTAGTTAGCGGGGTCTCCAATGAGCAGTTCTTC. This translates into CASSLVSGVSNEQFF.

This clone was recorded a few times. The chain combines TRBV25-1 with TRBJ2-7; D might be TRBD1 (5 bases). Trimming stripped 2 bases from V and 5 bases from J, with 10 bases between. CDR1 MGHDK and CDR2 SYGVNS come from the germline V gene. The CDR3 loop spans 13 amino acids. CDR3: CASSEQGWDEQYF. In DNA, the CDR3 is TGTGCCAGCAGTGAACAGGGTTGGGACGAGCAGTACTTC.

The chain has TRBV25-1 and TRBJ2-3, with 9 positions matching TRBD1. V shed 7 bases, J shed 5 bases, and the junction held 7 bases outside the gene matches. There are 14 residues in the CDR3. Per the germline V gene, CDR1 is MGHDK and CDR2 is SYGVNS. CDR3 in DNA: TGTGCCAGCAAACCGGGACAGGGAGTAGATACGCAGTATTTT. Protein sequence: CASKPGQGVDTQYF. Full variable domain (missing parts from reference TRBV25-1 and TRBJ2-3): EADIYQTPRYLVIGTGKKITLECSQTMGHDKMYWYQQDPGMELHLIHYSYGVNSTEKGDLSSESTVSRIRTEHFPLTLESARPSHTSQYLCASKPGQGVDTQYFGPGTRLTVL.

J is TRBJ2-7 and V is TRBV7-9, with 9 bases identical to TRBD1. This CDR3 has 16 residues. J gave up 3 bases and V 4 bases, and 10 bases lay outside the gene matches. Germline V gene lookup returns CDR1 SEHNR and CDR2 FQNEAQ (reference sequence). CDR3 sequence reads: CASSSETGTGLYEQYF. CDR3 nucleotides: TGTGCCAGCAGCTCAGAAACCGGGACAGGGCTCTACGAGCAGTACTTC. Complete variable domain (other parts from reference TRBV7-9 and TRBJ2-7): DTGVSQNPRHKITKRGQNVTFRCDPISEHNRLYWYRQTLGQGPEFLTYFQNEAQLEKSRLLSDRFSAERPKGSFSTLEIQRTEQGDSAMYLCASSSETGTGLYEQYFGPGTRLTVT.

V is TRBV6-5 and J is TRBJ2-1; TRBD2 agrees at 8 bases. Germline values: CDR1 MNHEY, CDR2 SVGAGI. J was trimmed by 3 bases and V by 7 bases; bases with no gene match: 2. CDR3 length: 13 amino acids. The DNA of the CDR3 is TGTGCCAGCAAAACTAGCGGCTACAATGAGCAGTTCTTC. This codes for CASKTSGYNEQFF.

The CDR3 reads CASSSGQGAGDIQYF. CDR3 DNA: TGCGCCAGCAGCTCCGGACAGGGGGCCGGGGACATTCAGTACTTC. The chain joins TRBV4-3 to TRBJ2-4; 11 positions agree with TRBD1. Germline values: CDR1 LGHNA, CDR2 YSLEER. The CDR3 sequence is 15 residues long. V lost 5 bases, J lost 8 bases, and 8 bases stayed unmatched.

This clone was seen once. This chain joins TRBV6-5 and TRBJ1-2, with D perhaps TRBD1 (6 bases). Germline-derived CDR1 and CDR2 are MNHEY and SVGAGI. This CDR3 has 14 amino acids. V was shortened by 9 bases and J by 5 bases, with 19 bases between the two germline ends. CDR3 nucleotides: TGTGCCAGTAACCCTTCAGGGGCCAAGTATGGCTACACCTTC. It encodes CASNPSGAKYGYTF.

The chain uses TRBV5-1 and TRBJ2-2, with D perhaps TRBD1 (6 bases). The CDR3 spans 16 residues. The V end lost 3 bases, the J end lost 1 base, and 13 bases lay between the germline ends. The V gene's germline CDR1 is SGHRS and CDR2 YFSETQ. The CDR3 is CASSWTGTKNTGELFF. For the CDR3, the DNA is TGCGCCAGCAGCTGGACCGGGACAAAGAACACCGGGGAGCTGTTTTTT.

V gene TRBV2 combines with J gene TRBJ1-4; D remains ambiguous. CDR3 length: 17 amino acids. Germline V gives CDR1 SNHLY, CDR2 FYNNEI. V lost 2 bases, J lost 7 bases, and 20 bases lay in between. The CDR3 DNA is TGTGCCAGCAGTGAACCCCGGCTGAGGGAGTTACGTGAAAAACTGTTTTTT. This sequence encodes CASSEPRLRELREKLFF.

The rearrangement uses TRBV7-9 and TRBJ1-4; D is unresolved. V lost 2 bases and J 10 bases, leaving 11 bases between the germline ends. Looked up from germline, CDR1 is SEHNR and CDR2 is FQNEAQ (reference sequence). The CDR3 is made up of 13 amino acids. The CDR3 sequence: CASSLNGRGKLFF. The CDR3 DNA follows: TGTGCCAGCAGCTTAAACGGTCGCGGAAAACTGTTTTTT.

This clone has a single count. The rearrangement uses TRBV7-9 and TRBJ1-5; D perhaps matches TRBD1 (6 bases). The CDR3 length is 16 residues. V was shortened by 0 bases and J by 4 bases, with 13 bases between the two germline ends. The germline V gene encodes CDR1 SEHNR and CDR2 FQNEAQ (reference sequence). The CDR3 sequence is CASSLAGAGANQPQHF. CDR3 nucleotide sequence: TGTGCCAGCAGCTTAGCCGGTGCAGGGGCAAATCAGCCCCAGCATTTT.

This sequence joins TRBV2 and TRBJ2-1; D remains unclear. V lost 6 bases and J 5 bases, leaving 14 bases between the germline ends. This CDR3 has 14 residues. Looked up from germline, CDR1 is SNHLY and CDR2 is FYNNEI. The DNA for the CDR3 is TGTGCCAGCAGGCTAGGAAGGGCCAACAATGAGCAGTTCTTC. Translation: CASRLGRANNEQFF.

The CDR3 nucleotides are TGTGCCAGTAGTTGGAGGGGGGGAGCTTTCTTT. This sequence encodes CASSWRGGAFF. V is TRBV19 and J is TRBJ1-1, with a tentative D call TRBD1 (6 bases). Trimming took off 5 bases at V and 10 bases at J, with 11 bases between the two ends. This CDR3 has 11 residues. Per germline, CDR1 LNHDA and CDR2 SQIVND (reference sequence).

DNA for the CDR3: TGTGCCAGCAGCTTGGGACCGGAGACCCAGTACTTC. It specifies CASSLGPETQYF. The chain uses TRBV5-4 and TRBJ2-5, with D unresolved. The CDR3 is 12 residues long. The ends were cut back, 0 bases at V and 5 bases at J, with 5 bases in the middle. Germline V gene lookup returns CDR1 SGHNT and CDR2 YYREEE (reference sequence).

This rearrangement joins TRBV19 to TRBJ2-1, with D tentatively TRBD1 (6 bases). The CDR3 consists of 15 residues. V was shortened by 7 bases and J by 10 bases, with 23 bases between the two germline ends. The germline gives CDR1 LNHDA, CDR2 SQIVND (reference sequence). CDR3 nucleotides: TGTGCCAGTACCCGACGTCAGGGGATTGGTGGCGAGCAGTTCTTC. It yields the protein CASTRRQGIGGEQFF.

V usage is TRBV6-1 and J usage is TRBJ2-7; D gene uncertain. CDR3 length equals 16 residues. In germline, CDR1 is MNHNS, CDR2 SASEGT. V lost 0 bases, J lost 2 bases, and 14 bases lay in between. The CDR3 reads CASSEAGILGAYEQYF. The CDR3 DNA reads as TGTGCCAGCAGTGAAGCGGGGATTCTTGGGGCCTACGAGCAGTACTTC.